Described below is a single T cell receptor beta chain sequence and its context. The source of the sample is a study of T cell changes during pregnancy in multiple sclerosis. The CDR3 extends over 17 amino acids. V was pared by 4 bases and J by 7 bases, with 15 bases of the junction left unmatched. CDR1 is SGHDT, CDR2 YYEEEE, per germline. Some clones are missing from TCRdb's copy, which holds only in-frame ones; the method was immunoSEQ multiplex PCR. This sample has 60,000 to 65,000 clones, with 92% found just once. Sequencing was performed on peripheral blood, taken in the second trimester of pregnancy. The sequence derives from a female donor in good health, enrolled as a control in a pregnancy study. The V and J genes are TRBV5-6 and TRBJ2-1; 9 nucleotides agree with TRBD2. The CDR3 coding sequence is TGTGCCAGCAGCCAAAAAACCGGGACTAGCATCTTAAATGAGCAGTTCTTC. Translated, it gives CASSQKTGTSILNEQFF.